These T cell receptor beta chains were read from a single sample in a study of brain T cells in children with intractable seizures. Clones were read by immunoSEQ multiplex PCR, and TCRdb kept only the in-frame ones, dropping some. The sample includes roughly 80,000 clones, more than 85% seen only once; the top ten take 1.5% to 1.7%. The input for sequencing was peripheral blood, taken at surgery. The receptors derive from a boy in the first two years of life with tuberous sclerosis and intractable seizures. The CDR3 runs from the conserved cysteine through the conserved F or W. Each record gives: D gene, J gene, V gene, CDR3 DNA, CDR3 protein. A D gene is named only where the DNA matches it firmly.

TRBD1,TRBJ2-2,TRBV7-6,TGTGCCAGCAGCTTAACAAAGGGACAGGGGGTCGCCGGGGAGCTGTTTTTT,CASSLTKGQGVAGELFF
.,TRBJ2-2,TRBV11-3,TGTGCCAGCAGCTTTAGTACTAGCATCGGGGAGCTGTTTTTT,CASSFSTSIGELFF
.,TRBJ2-3,TRBV13,TGTGCCAGCAGCCCGATGCGCACAGATACGCAGTATTTT,CASSPMRTDTQYF
.,TRBJ1-6,TRBV13,TGTGCCAGCAGCTTATCGTTAGAGTTTGATTCACCCCTCCACTTT,CASSLSLEFDSPLHF
.,TRBJ1-4,TRBV5-6,TGTGCCAGCAGCTTGGGGCCCTTAGCTGAAAAACTGTTTTTT,CASSLGPLAEKLFF
.,TRBJ1-1,TRBV3-1/TRBV3-2,TGTGCCAGCAGCTCCCCAATCGGGGGAGGAGCTTTCTTT,CASSSPIGGGAFF
.,TRBJ2-3,TRBV11-2,TGTGCCAGCAGCTCAACAGATACGCAGTATTTT,CASSSTDTQYF
.,TRBJ1-1,TRBV5-5,TGTGCCAGCAGCTTGGGGGGGTCGACAGGTGGAAACATGAACACTGAAGCTTTCTTT,CASSLGGSTGGNMNTEAFF
.,TRBJ2-1,TRBV5-4,TGTGCCAGCAGCTACAGCTGGGGGCACAATGAGCAGTTCTTC,CASSYSWGHNEQFF
TRBD1,TRBJ1-2,TRBV19,TGTGCCAGTACCCCGGAGAGGACAGGCAGCGGCTACACCTTC,CASTPERTGSGYTF
TRBD2,TRBJ2-7,TRBV19,TGTGCCAGTAGTATTGAAGCGGGAGAGGGTAACGAGCAGTACTTC,CASSIEAGEGNEQYF
.,TRBJ2-7,TRBV18,TGTGCCAGCTCACCAGGGGTGGCTTACTCCTACGAGCAGTACTTC,CASSPGVAYSYEQYF
.,TRBJ1-6,TRBV28,TGTGCCAGCAATCCAGGGGATTCACCCCTCCACTTT,CASNPGDSPLHF
.,TRBJ2-3,TRBV3-1/TRBV3-2,TGTGCCAGCAGCCAAGGTTTGGGGGTAGGGGATACGCAGTATTTT,CASSQGLGVGDTQYF
TRBD2,TRBJ2-5,TRBV7-6,TGTGCCAGCAGCTTATTCGGGGGGGCTGAAGAGACCCAGTACTTC,CASSLFGGAEETQYF
.,TRBJ2-7,TRBV5-1,TGCGCCAGCAGCTTGAACTACGAGCAGTACTTC,CASSLNYEQYF
TRBD1,TRBJ1-6,TRBV10-3,TGTGCCATCAGCCTAGACAGGGTAGGGTCACCCCTCCACTTT,CAISLDRVGSPLHF